The clone carrying this TCR beta chain was detected many times. Using its own MiXCR run on the RT-PCR reads, TCRdb lists one record per CDR3 protein. This table has 650,000 to 800,000 distinct CDR3 sequences, 14% appearing once. Looked up from germline, CDR1 is MNHEY and CDR2 is SVGAGI. The V end was cut by 2 bases, the J end by 4 bases, with 14 bases between. The CDR3 extends over 15 amino acids. The TCR sequence derives from a female donor in good health, serving as a healthy control. The sequencing input was memory CD4+ T cells from blood. The chain joins TRBV6-5 to TRBJ1-1, with D possibly being TRBD1 (6 bases). The CDR3 coding sequence is TGTGCCAGCAGTTACGAATCGGGGGCGGCCACTGAAGCTTTCTTT. Its translation is CASSYESGAATEAFF.